The 2 T cell receptor beta chains listed next were all sequenced from one sample in a study of cytomegalovirus exposure and HLA in healthy donors. 60 Vbeta and 13 Jbeta primers were used in PCR. Using immunoSEQ multiplex PCR, the repertoire was profiled, and TCRdb retains in-frame clones only, with some absent. Here the sample spans approximately 110,000 clones, more than 75% being singletons. The sample was PBMCs. These receptors were taken from a man aged 35-49 years in good health and CMV-seronegative.

The J gene is TRBJ1-1, the V gene TRBV9; 7 nucleotides line up with TRBD1. The germline CDR1 and CDR2 sequences are SGDLS and YYNGEE. The CDR3 is 14 residues long. The V segment lost 4 bases and the J segment 0 bases; nucleotides outside the gene matches: 3. CDR3: CASSMGQLNTEAFF. The CDR3 DNA sequence: TGTGCCAGCAGCATGGGACAGTTGAACACTGAAGCTTTCTTT. Full variable domain (missing parts from reference TRBV9 and TRBJ1-1): DSGVTQTPKHLITATGQRVTLRCSPRSGDLSVYWYQQSLDQGLQFLIQYYNGEERAKGNILERFSAQQFPDLHSELNLSSLELGDSALYFCASSMGQLNTEAFFGQGTRLTVV.

The genes are TRBV19 and TRBJ2-3, with 7 bases aligning to TRBD2. Germline V gene data show CDR1 as LNHDA and CDR2 as SQIVND (reference sequence). CDR3 length: 12 residues. V gave up 3 bases and J gave up 11 bases; unmatched junction bases: 5. The CDR3 region has the DNA TGTGCCAGTAGTATCCCTGCGGGGGTGCAGTATTTT. Its protein is CASSIPAGVQYF.